Given below is one TCR beta chain in context. Its antigen is undetermined. Sorted-subset replicate PCRs used around 200 ng DNA, tens of thousands of T cell genomes. Assay used: immunoSEQ multiplex PCR; TCRdb lists only in-frame clones, some missing. The table has about 2.4 million clones, over 85% seen once. Germline lookup yields CDR1 SGDLS and CDR2 YYNGEE. This CDR3 has 15 residues. V gave up 2 bases and J gave up 3 bases, with 13 bases separating them. The sample comes from a study of shared clonotypes between healthy human individuals. The study, taken as a whole, reports: The naive CD4 repertoires of a handful of donors were compared, and approximately 4.5% of clonotypes were shared. The low donor count limited represented genetic and exposure-history diversity.

The chain is built from TRBV9 and TRBJ2-3; D possibly uses TRBD1 or TRBD2 (5 bases each). This clonotype originated in a man aged 18 to 29 in good health. Some clones in this sample may be carry-over from other donors' samples. The specimen was naive CD4+ T cells from PBMCs. Specified subset: CD45RA+ positively selected. The CDR3 nucleotides are TGTGCCAGCAGCGTGCGAGGGGTTAAGACAGATACGCAGTATTTT. Protein product: CASSVRGVKTDTQYF. The full variable domain, in which reference TRBV9 and TRBJ2-3 provide the parts outside the CDR3, is DSGVTQTPKHLITATGQRVTLRCSPRSGDLSVYWYQQSLDQGLQFLIQYYNGEERAKGNILERFSAQQFPDLHSELNLSSLELGDSALYFCASSVRGVKTDTQYFGPGTRLTVL.